Given below is one T cell receptor beta chain in context. The antigen is unknown. There are 18 residues in the CDR3. Germline V lookup: CDR1 LGHNA, CDR2 YSLEER. Trimming at V came to 0 bases and at J to 3 bases, leaving 11 bases not matched to a gene. These data are taken from a study of T cell responses to AZD1222 COVID-19 vaccine. Study results and caveats: Vaccine-related CD4 TCRs covered spike, predominating at 160-218 and 743-854. Per reports, nearly half of all spike-specific TCRs target regions that are unmutated in variants. Only six AZD1222 recipients tested seropositive at baseline.

Sequencing was performed with immunoSEQ multiplex PCR; in TCRdb, only in-frame clones are kept and a portion is missing. The sample includes 100,000 to 150,000 clones, about 85% of them seen just once. The sample was peripheral blood, taken on day 0 of AZD1222 vaccination. This receptor was obtained from an adult in good health. V is TRBV4-3 and J is TRBJ1-3, with 7 bases identical to TRBD1. The CDR3 DNA reads TGCGCCAGCAGCCAAGAGTTGGTAGGGGGCGCGAGTGGAAACACCATATATTTT. Translated, it gives CASSQELVGGASGNTIYF.